Listed below are T cell receptor beta chains from one sample, sequenced in a study of blood T cell repertoires in COVID-19. Libraries were prepared by immunoSEQ multiplex PCR; TCRdb keeps only in-frame clonotypes and omits some of them. Counted here are over 70,000 clones, more than 75% occurring once; the ten biggest clones make up 0.85% to 1.3%. Sequenced material: peripheral blood. Receptors originate from a human donor in a cohort sampled during active COVID-19. The CDR3 runs from the conserved cysteine through the conserved F or W. A D gene is named only where the DNA matches it firmly. The size entry is marked missing in some rows and otherwise reads once, few, many or a size class.

TRBJ2-1	TRBV2	.	TRBD2	CATSGAGGEQFF	TGTGCCACCTCAGGGGCGGGAGGAGAGCAGTTCTTC
TRBJ1-3	TRBV7-3	.	.	CASSLGGGPGNTIYF	TGTGCCAGCAGCTTAGGGGGAGGCCCTGGAAACACCATATATTTT
TRBJ2-2	TRBV6-1	.	TRBD2	CASSESIGRTGELFF	TGTGCCAGCAGTGAGTCGATCGGGAGGACCGGGGAGCTGTTTTTT
TRBJ1-1	TRBV28	.	.	CASSLWGRGGTEAFF	TGTGCCAGCAGTTTATGGGGGAGGGGAGGCACTGAAGCTTTCTTT
TRBJ2-7	TRBV20-1	.	.	CSARGSYEQYF	TGCAGTGCTAGGGGCAGCTACGAGCAGTACTTC
TRBJ2-1	TRBV6-5	.	TRBD2	CASKSSGRYNEQFF	TGTGCCAGCAAGTCTAGCGGCCGATACAATGAGCAGTTCTTC
TRBJ2-2	TRBV28	.	TRBD1	CASSLLGGWDSGELFF	TGTGCCAGCAGTTTATTAGGGGGCTGGGATAGCGGGGAGCTGTTTTTT
TRBJ2-1	TRBV28	.	TRBD2	CASGTIAGDTDNEQFF	TGTGCCAGCGGGACTATAGCGGGAGATACGGACAATGAGCAGTTCTTC
TRBJ2-2	TRBV19	.	.	CASSIGARPTGELFF	TGTGCCAGTAGTATAGGGGCCAGGCCCACCGGGGAGCTGTTTTTT
TRBJ1-2	TRBV3-1/TRBV3-2	once	TRBD1	CASSRPGTGEVGYTF	TGTGCCAGCAGCCGACCCGGGACAGGGGAAGTTGGCTACACCTTC
TRBJ2-7	TRBV6-5	once	TRBD2	CSGGVSSYEQYF	TGTTCTGGGGGGGTCAGCTCCTACGAGCAGTACTTC
TRBJ1-4	TRBV6-1	.	TRBD1	CASSEARDRGTNEKLFF	TGTGCCAGCAGTGAAGCCCGGGACAGGGGAACTAATGAAAAACTGTTTTTT
TRBJ2-5	TRBV11-1	.	.	CASSSDSGTQETQYF	TGTGCCAGCAGCTCGGATAGCGGCACACAAGAGACCCAGTACTTC
TRBJ1-2	TRBV5-1	.	.	CASSLGVVGGVGYTF	TGCGCCAGCAGCTTGGGGGTTGTCGGAGGGGTCGGCTACACCTTC
TRBJ1-1	TRBV3-1/TRBV3-2	.	.	CASSQDGRVRGTEAFF	TGTGCCAGCAGCCAAGATGGAAGGGTACGGGGAACTGAAGCTTTCTTT
TRBJ2-7	TRBV4-1	few	TRBD1	CASSRAGGEQYF	TGCGCCAGCAGCCGAGCAGGGGGCGAGCAGTACTTC
TRBJ2-1	TRBV28	.	TRBD2	CASSVAGGPYNEQFF	TGTGCCAGCAGTGTAGCGGGAGGGCCCTACAATGAGCAGTTCTTC
TRBJ1-4	TRBV5-1	few	TRBD1	CASSSRTGAVATNEKLFF	TGCGCCAGCAGTTCCCGGACAGGGGCGGTTGCAACTAATGAAAAACTGTTTTTT
TRBJ2-3	TRBV14	few	TRBD2	CASSQTGGGADTQYF	TGTGCCAGCAGCCAGACGGGAGGTGGGGCAGATACGCAGTATTTT
TRBJ2-1	TRBV18	.	TRBD2	CASSPGLGPKREGMYNEQFF	TGTGCCAGCTCACCGGGTTTGGGCCCTAAGCGGGAGGGAATGTACAATGAGCAGTTCTTC
TRBJ2-5	TRBV5-5	.	TRBD1	CASSLTGERETQYF	TGTGCCAGCAGCTTGACAGGGGAGAGAGAGACCCAGTACTTC
TRBJ2-6	TRBV27	.	.	CASRLQGSGANVLTF	TGTGCCAGCAGGCTACAGGGCTCTGGGGCCAACGTCCTGACTTTC
TRBJ2-2	TRBV9	.	.	CASSVAGDTGELFF	TGTGCCAGCAGCGTAGCCGGTGACACCGGGGAGCTGTTTTTT
TRBJ1-1	TRBV27	once	TRBD1	CASSLRGTGEAFF	TGTGCCAGCAGTTTAAGGGGGACAGGGGAAGCTTTCTTT
TRBJ2-6	TRBV7-9	.	TRBD1	CASSHAGTGVLGANVLTF	TGTGCCAGCAGTCACGCAGGGACAGGGGTATTGGGGGCCAACGTCCTGACTTTC
TRBJ2-1	TRBV4-1	.	TRBD2	CASSQVHSSGSKGGEQFF	TGCGCCAGCAGCCAAGTTCACTCTAGCGGGAGTAAGGGGGGTGAGCAGTTCTTC
TRBJ2-5	TRBV6-5	.	TRBD2	CASSLGLAGGETQYF	TGTGCCAGCAGTCTGGGACTAGCGGGAGGAGAGACCCAGTACTTC
TRBJ2-2	TRBV5-1	.	TRBD1	CASSWDSGNTGELFF	TGCGCCAGCAGCTGGGACAGTGGGAACACCGGGGAGCTGTTTTTT
TRBJ2-1	TRBV27	.	TRBD2	CATQVAGDWYNEQFF	TGTGCCACCCAAGTAGCGGGAGATTGGTACAATGAGCAGTTCTTC
TRBJ2-7	TRBV12-5	.	.	CASGRGKGYEQYF	TGTGCTAGTGGTCGGGGGAAAGGCTACGAGCAGTACTTC
TRBJ1-1	TRBV9	once	TRBD1	CASSVVVGDRGEYTEAFF	TGTGCCAGCAGCGTAGTAGTAGGGGACAGGGGGGAATACACTGAAGCTTTCTTT
TRBJ2-1	TRBV6-5	.	TRBD2	CASSSTGLAGYNEQFF	TGTGCCAGCAGTTCCACGGGGCTAGCGGGATACAATGAGCAGTTCTTC
TRBJ1-2	TRBV5-8	.	.	CASSFSGSERMYGYTF	TGTGCCAGCAGCTTCTCGGGAAGTGAGAGAATGTATGGCTACACCTTC
TRBJ1-1	TRBV6-6	.	TRBD1	CASSRQGGTEAFF	TGTGCCAGCAGTCGACAGGGGGGCACTGAAGCTTTCTTT
TRBJ2-1	TRBV25-1	.	TRBD2	CASSGLAAEMDEQFF	TGTGCCAGCTCGGGACTAGCGGCCGAGATGGATGAGCAGTTCTTC
TRBJ2-1	TRBV9	.	TRBD1	CASSARDRNEQFF	TGTGCCAGCAGCGCCCGGGACAGGAATGAGCAGTTCTTC
TRBJ2-2	TRBV27	.	.	CASPGLPTGELFF	TGTGCCAGTCCGGGACTCCCTACCGGGGAGCTGTTTTTT
TRBJ2-1	TRBV6-6	.	.	CASSQVYEQFF	TGTGCCAGCAGCCAGGTTTATGAGCAGTTCTTC
TRBJ2-7	TRBV5-1	.	.	CASMEATAPYEQYF	TGCGCCAGCATGGAGGCTACCGCCCCCTACGAGCAGTACTTC
TRBJ2-3	TRBV3-1/TRBV3-2	.	.	CASSQVVIDTQYF	TGTGCCAGCAGCCAAGTCGTTATTGATACGCAGTATTTT
TRBJ2-7	TRBV19	once	TRBD2	CASSMAGGTHEQYF	TGTGCCAGTAGTATGGCGGGAGGGACCCACGAGCAGTACTTC